The clone carrying this TCR beta chain was recorded many times. What it binds is not known. This entry is derived from a study of CD8 T cells in ankylosing spondylitis. Whole-study findings and limits: What appeared characteristic of ankylosing spondylitis blood was a TCR beta motif of several highly homologous variants. Clones linked to disease were reported to show significant enrichment in matched ankylosing spondylitis synovial fluid. Earlier studies detected some motif variants in reactive arthritis synovial fluid and blood.

MiXCR, run by TCRdb on the 5' RACE reads, gives a single entry per CDR3 protein. This sample has 200,000 to 300,000 distinct CDR3 sequences, with 8.6% found just once. The CDR3 covers 15 residues. V shed 2 bases and J 7 bases; nucleotides not matched to a gene: 6. Germline V gene data show CDR1 as LGHNT and CDR2 as FRNRAP. The sample taken for sequencing was blood, either unsorted or a sorted T cell fraction (not recorded which). The receptor comes from a male donor with ankylosing spondylitis or in good health (not recorded which). The V call is TRBV12-5, the J call TRBJ2-1, with 9 bases aligning to TRBD1. CDR3 protein: CASGLSGTGINEQFF. The CDR3 DNA reads as TGTGCTAGTGGTTTGTCCGGGACAGGGATAAATGAGCAGTTCTTC.